Below are 21 T cell receptor beta chains sequenced from a single sample in a study of blood T cell repertoires in COVID-19. Data came from immunoSEQ multiplex PCR; TCRdb stores just in-frame clones and leaves some out. The repertoire holds about 200,000 clones, with roughly 90% as singletons. The sample was PBMCs or T cells enriched from blood (not recorded which). The receptors shown here come from a young woman with acute COVID-19.

The chain links TRBV7-2 to TRBJ2-3; D unclear. Trimming stripped 0 bases from V and 0 bases from J, with 13 bases between. This CDR3 spans 17 amino acids. Germline loops: CDR1 SGHTA, CDR2 FQGNSA. The DNA of the CDR3 is TGTGCCAGCAGCTTAGCGGTGACTGGCCCTAGCACAGATACGCAGTATTTT. As protein: CASSLAVTGPSTDTQYF.

This chain uses TRBV15 with TRBJ2-3; 7 bases map to TRBD2. The CDR3 has 13 amino acids. Trimming at V came to 1 base and at J to 11 bases, leaving 6 bases not matched to a gene. Germline V lookup: CDR1 LNHNV, CDR2 YYDKDF (reference sequence). The CDR3 region has the DNA TGTGCCACCAGCAGAGGGGGGGGTACTTGGCAGTATTTT. Its translation is CATSRGGGTWQYF.

The J gene is TRBJ2-7, the V gene TRBV14, with D possibly matching TRBD1 (6 bases). The CDR3 consists of 14 residues. The germline V gene encodes CDR1 SGHDN and CDR2 FVKESK. V lost 0 bases and J lost 11, with 17 bases in between. The CDR3 DNA follows: TGTGCCAGCAGCCAAGACCGGGACACCACGTCGAAGTACTTC. Its translation is CASSQDRDTTSKYF.

This chain links TRBV19 with TRBJ1-5, with 7 bases matching TRBD1. This CDR3 spans 14 amino acids. The V gene's germline CDR1 is LNHDA and CDR2 SQIVND (reference sequence). V lost 3 bases, J lost 7 bases, and 6 bases stayed unmatched. The CDR3 DNA reads TGTGCCAGTAGTATTAGGCAGGGGGAGCAGCCCCAGCATTTT. Its translation is CASSIRQGEQPQHF.

Points on this clone: In the same sample, other DNA sequences code for this CDR3. This sequence joins TRBV3-1 (or the pseudogene TRBV3-2) and TRBJ1-1; D is unresolved. Trimming cost V 1 base and J 2 bases, with 5 bases left between them. Germline assignment: CDR1 LGHDT and CDR2 YNNKEL (reference sequence). This CDR3 has 13 amino acids. The CDR3 DNA follows: TGTGCCAGCAGCCAAGGTCTAAACACTGAAGCTTTCTTT. Translation: CASSQGLNTEAFF.

This clone has a handful of counts. The J gene is TRBJ2-7, the V gene TRBV10-1; 8 bases agree with TRBD1. This CDR3 region has 15 residues. Unmatched junction bases numbered 10, after V lost 4 bases and J lost 5 bases. Germline V lookup: CDR1 WNHNN, CDR2 SYGVQD (reference sequence). CDR3 protein: CASSGTGTGVDEQYF. The CDR3 DNA follows: TGCGCCAGCAGTGGGACCGGGACAGGCGTCGACGAGCAGTACTTC.

In this sample, this clone turned up once. The rearrangement links TRBV11-2 to TRBJ2-7; D is unresolved. Between the trimmed V and J ends, which lost 4 bases and 2 bases, there was a span of 3 bases. This CDR3 spans 11 amino acids. Per germline, CDR1 SGHAT and CDR2 FQNNGV. In nucleotides, the CDR3 is TGTGCCAGCAGCTCGGCCTACGAGCAGTACTTC. This codes for CASSSAYEQYF.

J is TRBJ2-5 and V is TRBV6-4, with D possibly matching TRBD2 (6 bases). The length of the CDR3 is 14 residues. Germline values: CDR1 MRHNA, CDR2 SNTAGT. The germline V and J ends were trimmed by 0 bases and 5 bases, with 10 bases remaining between them. In DNA form, the CDR3 reads TGTGCCAGCAGTGACTCGGCTAGCGCGGAGACCCAGTACTTC. Protein: CASSDSASAETQYF.

The J gene is TRBJ1-2, the V gene TRBV6-2 or TRBV6-3, with a tentative D call TRBD1 (5 bases). Trimming took off 4 bases at V and 7 bases at J, with 10 bases between the two ends. Germline-derived CDR1 and CDR2 are MNHEY and SVGEGT. This CDR3 region has 12 residues. CDR3 sequence: CASSFDRSGYTF. The CDR3 DNA is TGTGCCAGCAGTTTCGACAGATCTGGCTACACCTTC.

This chain uses TRBV4-1 with TRBJ2-7; 9 bases match TRBD1. Germline assignment: CDR1 MGHRA and CDR2 YSYEKL. J was trimmed by 3 bases and V by 1 base; bases with no gene match: 10. This CDR3 has 17 residues. The CDR3 sequence is CASSQATRDRAVYEQYF. CDR3 coding DNA: TGCGCCAGCAGCCAAGCGACCCGGGACAGGGCTGTCTACGAGCAGTACTTC.

The chain has TRBV13 and TRBJ1-1; D is ambiguous. Germline CDR1 reads PRHDT; CDR2 reads FYEKMQ (reference sequence). Trimming removed 10 bases at V and 1 base at J, with 16 bases between. The CDR3 has 14 amino acids. CDR3 sequence: CATNRRSGNTEAFF. The DNA for the CDR3 is TGTGCCACCAACCGACGATCAGGGAACACTGAAGCTTTCTTT.

Here the CDR3 DNA reads TGTGCCAGCAGCCTTTTGAGGACTAGCGGCACAAGCACAGATACGCAGTATTTT. Amino acid sequence: CASSLLRTSGTSTDTQYF. The chain uses TRBV2 and TRBJ2-3; 10 nucleotides line up with TRBD2. Germline values: CDR1 SNHLY, CDR2 FYNNEI. The CDR3 sequence is 18 residues long. The ends lost 6 bases at V and 0 bases at J; junction bases unmatched: 12. The full variable domain, in which reference TRBV2 and TRBJ2-3 provide the parts outside the CDR3, is EPEVTQTPSHQVTQMGQEVILRCVPISNHLYFYWYRQILGQKVEFLVSFYNNEISEKSEIFDDQFSVERPDGSNFTLKIRSTKLEDSAMYFCASSLLRTSGTSTDTQYFGPGTRLTVL.

This chain connects TRBV12-5 to TRBJ1-1, with a possible D match to TRBD1 (6 bases). Germline loops: CDR1 LGHNT, CDR2 FRNRAP. This CDR3 region has 15 residues. V lost 1 base to trimming and J lost 0 bases, with 9 bases between them. The CDR3 is CASGLGTALNTEAFF. CDR3 nucleotides: TGTGCTAGTGGTTTGGGGACAGCCTTGAACACTGAAGCTTTCTTT.

V and J are TRBV18 and TRBJ2-1; D is unclear. V was pared by 0 bases and J by 8 bases, with 8 bases between. CDR3 length: 13 residues. The V gene's germline CDR1 is KGHSH and CDR2 LQKENI. The CDR3 DNA reads as TGTGCCAGCTCACCACCGTCTGTTTATGAGCAGTTCTTC. Translation gives CASSPPSVYEQFF.

This clone was counted once. CDR3 DNA sequence: TGTGCCAGCAGCTTAAACCCGGAGTCACCCCTCCACTTT. It codes for CASSLNPESPLHF. The V gene is TRBV5-6, the J gene TRBJ1-6; D is undetermined. The CDR3 covers 13 residues. V lost 2 bases, J lost 10 bases, and 10 bases lay in between. Germline V gene sequence: CDR1 SGHDT, CDR2 YYEEEE.

This clone was recorded a few times. V is TRBV3-1 (or the pseudogene TRBV3-2) and J is TRBJ1-2, with 10 nucleotides matching TRBD1. Germline CDR1 LGHDT, CDR2 YNNKEL (reference sequence). The CDR3 is made up of 16 amino acids. Trimming cost V 1 base and J 4 bases; bases outside gene matches: 6. The CDR3 region has the DNA TGTGCCAGCAGCCAAGGACAGGGGGCGTTCGGCTATGGCTACACCTTC. Encoded protein: CASSQGQGAFGYGYTF.

The sample holds a few counts of this clone. CDR3 loop: CACELAGAPNTQYF. The DNA of the CDR3 is TGTGCCTGCGAACTAGCGGGGGCCCCCAATACGCAGTATTTT. The chain uses TRBV30 and TRBJ2-3, with 11 bases that match TRBD2. Germline CDR1 reads GTSNPN; CDR2 reads SVGIG (reference sequence). The CDR3 has 14 residues. V was clipped by 6 bases and J by 7 bases; unmatched bases: 9.

In its sample, this clone was seen once. The rearrangement joins TRBV6-5 to TRBJ1-1, with unresolved D. This CDR3 has 15 residues. Germline CDR1 and CDR2: MNHEY and SVGAGI. Trimming removed 0 bases at V and 2 bases at J, with 10 bases between. CDR3 loop: CASSYSNSVNTEAFF. CDR3 nucleotides: TGTGCCAGCAGTTACTCGAATAGTGTCAACACTGAAGCTTTCTTT.

This clone turned up a few times. The chain has TRBV28 and TRBJ1-3; maybe TRBD1 (5 bases). Trimming left V 7 bases short and J 2 bases short, with 18 bases between. This CDR3 spans 16 amino acids. Germline values: CDR1 MDHEN, CDR2 SYDVKM. DNA of the CDR3: TGTGCCAGCATTACGGGGGATATTCCTCCTGGAAACACCATATATTTT. Protein product: CASITGDIPPGNTIYF. The entire variable domain, with the rest obtained from reference TRBV28 and TRBJ1-3, is as follows: DVKVTQSSRYLVKRTGEKVFLECVQDMDHENMFWYRQDPGLGLRLIYFSYDVKMKEKGDIPEGYSVSREKKERFSLILESASTNQTSMYLCASITGDIPPGNTIYFGEGSWLTVV.

This clone was counted a few times. V is TRBV24-1 and J is TRBJ1-1; tentative D call: TRBD1 (5 bases). CDR1 KGHDR and CDR2 SFDVKD come from the germline V gene. The germline V and J ends were trimmed by 10 bases and 5 bases, with 19 bases remaining between them. The CDR3 runs 14 residues. The CDR3 region has the DNA TGTGCCACTCCCGTGCCGGGGGGGGGAACTGAAGCTTTCTTT. This sequence encodes CATPVPGGGTEAFF.

The rearrangement uses TRBV2 and TRBJ2-1; 15 bases line up with TRBD2. J lost 7 bases, V lost 6 bases, and 7 bases had no gene match. This CDR3 has 16 amino acids. Germline CDR1 SNHLY, CDR2 FYNNEI. The CDR3 sequence: CASSRRTSGGGNEQFF. Here the CDR3 DNA reads TGTGCCAGCAGCCGGCGGACTAGCGGGGGGGGTAATGAGCAGTTCTTC.